This TCR beta chain stems from a study of naive and memory T cell subsets (dated by TCRdb to the late 2010s). Some background on the complete study: An open-source, UMI-based TCR alpha and beta sequencing pipeline was applied to sorted naive and memory peripheral blood T cell subsets. The results of the functional CMV T cell responses matched the IgG serology results in every case. RNA was DNase-treated and reverse transcribed with TCR constant-region primers, mostly using SuperScript III. Study-level results and caveats: TCR abundance followed a power law with an exponent that was different for naive and memory subsets but consistent across the three individuals. Once error correction was done, more than 95% of naive TCR sequences showed up just once, which made the naive abundance distributions much steeper than those of the memory subsets. The repertoire findings for the naive and memory subsets could not be validated against a ground truth because none was available. Each clonotype was defined as a single alpha or beta chain sequence rather than as a paired alpha/beta receptor. In both CD4 and CD8 cells, going from naive through CM, EM and EMRA, the Gini index went up while Shannon and inverse Simpson diversity went down. RNA-based TCR counts may be influenced by expression changes linked to T cell activation and differentiation.

From the second PCR step onward, the TCR alpha chain libraries and the TCR beta chain libraries were amplified separately. CMV status of each donor was established by measuring IFNgamma production from CD4+ T cells after fresh PBMCs were stimulated overnight with CMV viral lysate. Miltenyi beads were used first to positively select CD4 T cells, and CD8 T cells were then positively selected from the CD4-negative fraction. Cells were stained for CD3, CD4, CD8, CD45RA, CD27 and a live/dead dye and were sorted on a BD Aria II into four subsets based on CD45RA and CD27. A few healthy volunteers provided blood, and each donor's sample was split into CD4 and CD8 T cells and then further divided into four differentiation subsets. Around 120 ml of peripheral blood was drawn per donor, and PBMC were isolated by Ficoll-Paque PLUS density-gradient centrifugation. Sorted cells were lysed in RLT buffer, after which RNA was extracted using a Qiagen RNeasy kit and stored at -80 degrees C.

The CDR3 spans 19 residues, from the cysteine through the phenylalanine. The kept DNA is CDR3 alone, 57 bases in frame from the first base. The junction carries 25 bases between V and J, which are trimmed by 5 bases and 5 bases respectively. The library relied on UMI-ligation and nested PCR. To cover both TRBC1 and TRBC2, the beta constant-region primer consisted of an equimolar mix of two oligonucleotides. T4 RNA ligase 1 ligated a single-stranded oligonucleotide carrying the SP2 primer and a 12-nucleotide UMI to the cDNA 3' end. The ligated cDNA went through four rounds of PCR with nested alpha and beta constant-region primers together with the SP2 primer. Incubation of the ligation reaction lasted roughly 18-24 hours at 16 degrees C. PCR2 was typically performed as a SYBR Green qPCR and was stopped at a predetermined threshold so that over-amplification was prevented. All purifications after the first were performed with Agencourt AMPure XP magnetic beads. Library quantification was done by Qubit, followed by a TapeStation check on which the main peak was expected at around 650 bp. Sequencing of the pooled libraries was done on an Illumina MiSeq using v2 2x251 paired-end kits, which typically yielded roughly 0.95-2.1 million reads per sample. Each sample was pooled at about 4 nM, and about 5-8% PhiX was included to help cluster recognition. The study's own analysis went as follows. Decombinator assigned V and J genes to Demultiplexor-processed FASTQ reads by tag matching, allowing a single base-pair mismatch. UMIs were used by Collapsinator to correct both sequencing errors and frequency errors arising from PCR heterogeneity. CDR3Translator translated TCRs and extracted CDR3s from the conserved cysteine to the FGXG phenylalanine, flagging non-productive sequences. Gini, Shannon entropy and inverse Simpson indices were computed after subsampling the repertoires to the same number of UMI-defined TCRs. Within the linear range, a power law was fitted by maximum likelihood to the distributions of clonotype abundance. For one naive CD8 sample, the pipeline and MIGEC produced similar UMI counts, unique TCR numbers and clonal distributions. A set of 7,322 CMV-associated CDR3 sequences, compiled from VDJdb and a published dataset, was used to search the repertoires. TCRdb redid the processing of the public reads, applying fastp at Q25 and MiXCR, and retained in-frame beta chains. Every distinct CDR3 protein forms one entry, paired with its most common genes and DNA. It is TCRdb's table, rather than the study itself, that gives the V and J calls and clone size. Present in this sample are approximately 89,000 distinct CDR3 sequences, 5.5% to 8.5% of which were seen just once. The ten most abundant clones make up around 1.7% of the sample.

Note on this clonotype: What antigen it recognizes has not been identified. Per-base qualities were not stored, and no clone one base away is much larger.

The chain was built from TRBV12-3 or TRBV12-4 and TRBJ2-6, with the D call perhaps TRBD1 or TRBD2, as 5 bases match in each case. This TCR came from a human donor in good health. Sequenced material: central memory CD4+ T cells from blood. The meaning of the sample's cell subset or site label: central memory, CD45RA- CD27+. CDR3 sequence: CASSPSNRGPMLWANVLTF. The sequence in DNA is TGTGCCAGCAGTCCGTCAAACCGGGGCCCGATGCTGTGGGCCAACGTCCTGACTTTC.